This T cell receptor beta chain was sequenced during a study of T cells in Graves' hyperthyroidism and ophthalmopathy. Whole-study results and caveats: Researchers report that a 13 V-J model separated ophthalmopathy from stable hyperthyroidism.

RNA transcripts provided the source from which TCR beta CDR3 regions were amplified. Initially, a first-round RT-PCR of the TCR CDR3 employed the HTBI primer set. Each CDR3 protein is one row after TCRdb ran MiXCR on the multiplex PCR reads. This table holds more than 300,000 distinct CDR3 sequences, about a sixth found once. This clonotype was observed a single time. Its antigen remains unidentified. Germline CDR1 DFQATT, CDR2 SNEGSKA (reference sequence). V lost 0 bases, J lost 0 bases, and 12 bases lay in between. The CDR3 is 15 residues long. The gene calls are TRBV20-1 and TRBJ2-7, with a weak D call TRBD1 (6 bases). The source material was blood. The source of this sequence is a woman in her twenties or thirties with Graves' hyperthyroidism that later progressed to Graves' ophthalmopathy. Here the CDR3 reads CSARDRAGDSYEQYF. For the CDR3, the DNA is TGCAGTGCTAGAGATCGTGCAGGGGACTCCTACGAGCAGTACTTC.